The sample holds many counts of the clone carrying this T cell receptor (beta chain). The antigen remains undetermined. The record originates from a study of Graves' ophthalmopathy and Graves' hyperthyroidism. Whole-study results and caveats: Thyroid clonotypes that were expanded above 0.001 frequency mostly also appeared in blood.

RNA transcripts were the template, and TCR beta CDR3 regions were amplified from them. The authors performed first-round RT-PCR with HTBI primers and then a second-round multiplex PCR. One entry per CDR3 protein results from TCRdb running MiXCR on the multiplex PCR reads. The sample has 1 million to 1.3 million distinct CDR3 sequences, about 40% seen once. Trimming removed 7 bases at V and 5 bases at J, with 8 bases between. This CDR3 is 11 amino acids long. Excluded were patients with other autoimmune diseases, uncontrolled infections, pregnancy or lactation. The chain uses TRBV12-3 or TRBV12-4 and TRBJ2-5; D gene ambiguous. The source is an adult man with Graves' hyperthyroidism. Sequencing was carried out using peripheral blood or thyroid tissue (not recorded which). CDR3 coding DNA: TGTGCCAGCACCCGCCGGGAGACCCAGTACTTC. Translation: CASTRRETQYF.